This is a list of T cell receptor beta chains from one sample in a study of blood T cells in healthy people across ages. TCRdb fed the 5' RACE reads into MiXCR, producing one record per CDR3 protein. The sample has about 400,000 distinct CDR3 sequences, approximately 51% seen once; the top ten hold about 54%. The source material was blood. These receptors were obtained from a man aged 60 to 75 in good health. CDR3s include the opening cysteine and the closing phenylalanine or tryptophan. D genes are given only for firm matches. Clone sizes are given selectively: once, few, many, or a class where the clone is expanded.

cdr3_length j_call v_call clone_size d_call cdr3_nt cdr3_aa
15 TRBJ2-7 TRBV14 . TRBD1 TGTGCCAGCAGTCCCAACCGGGACAGGTTAGGCGAGCAGTACTTC CASSPNRDRLGEQYF
14 TRBJ2-5 TRBV2 . . TGTGCCACCTCAAAGGGCAGGGGCGAAGAGACCCAGTACTTC CATSKGRGEETQYF
14 TRBJ1-6 TRBV5-4 . TRBD1 TGTGCCAGCAGTCCCGGGACAGCTAATCCACCCCTCCACTTT CASSPGTANPPLHF
15 TRBJ2-3 TRBV5-1 few TRBD2 TGCGCCAGCAGCTACCTAGCGGACAACACAGATACGCAGTATTTT CASSYLADNTDTQYF
13 TRBJ2-7 TRBV27 many TRBD2 TGTGCCTCTCGAGCGGGGGACTCCTACGAGCAGTACTTC CASRAGDSYEQYF
16 TRBJ1-1 TRBV20-1 . TRBD1 TGCAGTTCCCGTAACTCCCGGACAGGTGGGGGCACTGAAGCTTTCTTT CSSRNSRTGGGTEAFF
14 TRBJ2-1 TRBV6-5 few . TGTGCCAGCAGCCGAGGCGGGACAGCCAATGAGCAGTTCTTC CASSRGGTANEQFF
15 TRBJ2-5 TRBV6-2/TRBV6-3 . TRBD2 TGTGCCAGCAGTGCCAACTTAGCGGGAGATGAGACCCAGTACTTC CASSANLAGDETQYF
15 TRBJ2-7 TRBV28 . . TGTGCCAGCAGTTCGACAGGAATCCGCTCCTACGAGCAGTACTTC CASSSTGIRSYEQYF
12 TRBJ2-7 TRBV10-3 . . TGTGCCATCCAGGGTACCGCCTACGAGCAGTACTTC CAIQGTAYEQYF
15 TRBJ2-7 TRBV6-1 . . TGTGCCAGCAGCGGACGGGGGATTGGGTCCTACGAGCAGTACTTC CASSGRGIGSYEQYF
16 TRBJ2-7 TRBV5-1 . . TGCGCCAGCAGCTTGGAATGGGGTGGGGGCTCCTACGAGCAGTACTTC CASSLEWGGGSYEQYF
15 TRBJ1-2 TRBV18 . . TGTGCCAGCTCACCATCCGCCAGGGGAGACTATGGCTACACCTTC CASSPSARGDYGYTF
14 TRBJ2-5 TRBV11-1 . . TGTGCCAGCAGCTTTTTGGACCGATCGGGGACCCAGTACTTC CASSFLDRSGTQYF
15 TRBJ2-3 TRBV7-9 . . TGTGCCAGCAGCTTAGGGGTATTTGGTACAGATACGCAGTATTTT CASSLGVFGTDTQYF
13 TRBJ1-1 TRBV7-8 . . TGTGCCAGCAGCTTGCAATTGAACACTGAAGCTTTCTTT CASSLQLNTEAFF
11 TRBJ2-3 TRBV7-2 . . TGTGCCAGCAGCTCTAGAGATACGCAGTATTTT CASSSRDTQYF
17 TRBJ2-3 TRBV7-2 . TRBD2 TGTGCCAGCAGCACCCAGGGACTAGCGGGAGGAGCAGATACGCAGTATTTT CASSTQGLAGGADTQYF
17 TRBJ2-5 TRBV11-3 . TRBD2 TGTGCCAGCAGCTTGATCTTACGCGGGAGATGGGAAGAGACCCAGTACTTC CASSLILRGRWEETQYF
13 TRBJ2-7 TRBV6-2/TRBV6-3 few TRBD1 TGTGCCAGCACCCGGACAGGGACGTACGAGCAGTACTTC CASTRTGTYEQYF
12 TRBJ2-7 TRBV2 once . TGTGCCAGCAGTGAGTACAGGTTTGAGCAGTACTTC CASSEYRFEQYF
15 TRBJ2-7 TRBV6-2/TRBV6-3 few . TGTGCCAGCAGTTGGGCACGCGGACGGGTCTACGAGCAGTACTTC CASSWARGRVYEQYF